One and the same sample provided the 16 T cell receptor beta chains below, sequenced in a study of cytomegalovirus exposure and HLA in healthy donors. Primers for the PCR totalled 60 Vbeta and 13 Jbeta. TCRdb keeps only in-frame clones here, not all; method: immunoSEQ multiplex PCR. The sample has about 140,000 clones, approximately 80% seen once. The sequencing input was PBMCs. All receptors derive from a man aged 25 to 40 in good health and CMV-seronegative.

The CDR3 coding sequence is TGTGCCAGCAGAACCCTAGCGGGAGTTCATAATGAGCAGTTCTTC. It yields the protein CASRTLAGVHNEQFF. The V gene is TRBV2, the J gene TRBJ2-1; 10 bases match TRBD2. V was pared by 6 bases and J by 7 bases, with 9 bases of the junction left unmatched. This CDR3 spans 15 amino acids. The V gene's germline CDR1 is SNHLY and CDR2 FYNNEI. Using reference TRBV2 and TRBJ2-1 for the parts outside the CDR3, the full variable domain is EPEVTQTPSHQVTQMGQEVILRCVPISNHLYFYWYRQILGQKVEFLVSFYNNEISEKSEIFDDQFSVERPDGSNFTLKIRSTKLEDSAMYFCASRTLAGVHNEQFFGPGTRLTVL.

The V call is TRBV21-1, the J call TRBJ2-7; the listed D gene, TRBD1, was not tested against the DNA. TRBV21-1 is a pseudogene. This CDR3 comprises 15 residues. The CDR3 protein is CASSRAGQGDYEQYF. CDR3 in DNA: TGTGCCAGCAGCCGTGCAGGACAGGGTGACTACGAGCAGTACTTC.

This clone was counted once. The rearrangement links TRBV2 to TRBJ2-5; 10 bases fit TRBD2. This CDR3 comprises 14 residues. Germline V gene sequence: CDR1 SNHLY, CDR2 FYNNEI. J lost 2 bases, V lost 6 bases, and 3 bases had no gene match. The CDR3 is CASRRTSGQETQYF. CDR3 bases: TGTGCCAGCAGACGGACTAGCGGACAAGAGACCCAGTACTTC.

The CDR3 nucleotides are TGTGCCAGCAGCTCAGGGGGCTCTGGCTACACCTTC. Its protein is CASSSGGSGYTF. The rearrangement joins TRBV28 to TRBJ1-2; 8 bases map to TRBD1. The CDR3 contains 12 residues. Trimming at V came to 6 bases and at J to 7 bases, leaving 4 bases not matched to a gene. Germline assignment: CDR1 MDHEN and CDR2 SYDVKM.

The CDR3 sequence is CASSAGGTGSYEQYF. CDR3 nucleotide sequence: TGCGCCAGCAGTGCCGGTGGGACAGGGTCCTACGAGCAGTACTTC. The V call is TRBV10-1, the J call TRBJ2-7, with 9 bases fitting TRBD1. With V trimmed by 4 bases and J by 1 base, 5 bases remained unmatched. The germline CDR1 and CDR2 sequences are WNHNN and SYGVQD (reference sequence). This CDR3 has 15 residues.

The J gene is TRBJ2-2, the V gene TRBV5-4, with 10 positions matching TRBD2. Unmatched junction bases numbered 5, after V lost 4 bases and J lost 5 bases. The CDR3 totals 15 residues. The V gene's germline CDR1 is SGHNT and CDR2 YYREEE (reference sequence). CDR3 protein: CASSRTSGITGELFF. In nucleotides, the CDR3 is TGTGCCAGCAGCAGAACTAGCGGGATTACCGGGGAGCTGTTTTTT.

The V and J genes are TRBV28 and TRBJ2-1; 10 nucleotides match TRBD1. V lost 7 bases, J lost 2 bases, and 2 bases stayed unmatched. CDR3 length: 14 amino acids. From germline, CDR1 is MDHEN and CDR2 SYDVKM. DNA of the CDR3: TGTGCCAGCATCGGGACAGGGGCCTACAATGAGCAGTTCTTC. Translation gives CASIGTGAYNEQFF.

The rearrangement joins TRBV7-8 to TRBJ2-5, with D possibly TRBD1 on 6 matching bases. CDR3 length: 15 amino acids. Germline loops: CDR1 SGHVS, CDR2 FQNEAQ. V was cut by 3 bases and J by 1 base, with 12 bases left in between. CDR3 in DNA: TGTGCCAGCAGCTTCCAGGGGATGATCCAAGAGACCCAGTACTTC. Residues: CASSFQGMIQETQYF. Full variable domain (rest looked up from reference TRBV7-8 and TRBJ2-5): GAGVSQSPRYKVAKRGQDVALRCDPISGHVSLFWYQQALGQGPEFLTYFQNEAQLDKSGLPSDRFFAERPEGSVSTLKIQRTQQEDSAVYLCASSFQGMIQETQYFGPGTRLLVL.

The chain recombines TRBV6-5 with TRBJ2-7; 7 nucleotides match TRBD2. Per the germline V gene, CDR1 is MNHEY and CDR2 is SVGAGI. This CDR3 comprises 16 residues. J lost 0 bases, V lost 0 bases, and 5 bases had no gene match. The DNA for the CDR3 is TGTGCCAGCAGTTACTCCTGGACTAGGAGCTCCTACGAGCAGTACTTC. This sequence encodes CASSYSWTRSSYEQYF.

The V call is TRBV27, the J call TRBJ2-7, with 7 bases fitting TRBD1. This CDR3 is built from 14 residues. The trim removed 5 bases at V and 2 bases at J, leaving 6 bases unmatched. Germline CDR1 reads MNHEY; CDR2 reads SMNVEV (reference sequence). DNA for the CDR3: TGTGCCAGCAGTCCGGGACAGCACCCCTACGAGCAGTACTTC. Translation gives CASSPGQHPYEQYF.

This clone has more than one count but fewer than ten. The chain recombines TRBV5-1 with TRBJ2-7; 10 nucleotides agree with TRBD1. Germline loops: CDR1 SGHRS, CDR2 YFSETQ. The CDR3 loop spans 14 amino acids. The J segment lost 6 bases and the V segment lost 0 bases, leaving 3 bases of the junction unmatched. The CDR3 coding sequence is TGCGCCAGCAGCTTGGATGGGACAGGGGCCGAGCAGTACTTC. Encoded protein: CASSLDGTGAEQYF.

The chain carries TRBV4-2 and TRBJ2-1; 8 bases agree with TRBD2. Germline CDR1 LGHNA, CDR2 YNFKEQ. The trim removed 6 bases at V and 6 bases at J, leaving 10 bases unmatched. The CDR3 sequence is 15 residues long. The CDR3 loop is CASRSGVSGTNEQFF. The DNA of the CDR3 is TGTGCCAGCAGGTCAGGTGTTAGCGGGACCAATGAGCAGTTCTTC.

The rearrangement uses TRBV10-1 and TRBJ2-7; 11 positions match TRBD2. J was trimmed by 2 bases and V by 0 bases; bases with no gene match: 3. Germline assignment: CDR1 WNHNN and CDR2 SYGVQD (reference sequence). The CDR3 has 16 amino acids. DNA of the CDR3: TGCGCCAGCAGTGAGTCGGGGACTAGCGGTACCTACGAGCAGTACTTC. Amino acids: CASSESGTSGTYEQYF.

In its sample, this clone was seen a few times. The V and J genes are TRBV5-1 and TRBJ2-1, with 12 nucleotides matching TRBD2. The germline CDR1 and CDR2 sequences are SGHRS and YFSETQ. V lost 4 bases and J lost 9; bases outside the gene matches: 8. The CDR3 spans 15 residues. CDR3 sequence: CASSPGLAGGGEQFF. The CDR3 coding sequence is TGCGCCAGCAGCCCCGGCCTAGCGGGAGGGGGTGAGCAGTTCTTC.

Judged by abundance, this clone is medium-sized. The genes are TRBV25-1 and TRBJ2-5, with D tentatively TRBD1 (5 bases). The germline V and J ends were trimmed by 2 bases and 4 bases, with 17 bases remaining between them. This CDR3 contains 16 residues. Per the germline V gene, CDR1 is MGHDK and CDR2 is SYGVNS. The CDR3 DNA follows: TGTGCCAGCAGTGAAACCGAAGGTTTAAGGGGAGAGACCCAGTACTTC. The encoded protein is CASSETEGLRGETQYF. Using reference TRBV25-1 and TRBJ2-5 for the parts outside the CDR3, the full variable domain is EADIYQTPRYLVIGTGKKITLECSQTMGHDKMYWYQQDPGMELHLIHYSYGVNSTEKGDLSSESTVSRIRTEHFPLTLESARPSHTSQYLCASSETEGLRGETQYFGPGTRLLVL.

This chain connects TRBV5-4 to TRBJ2-1; TRBD2 agrees at 8 bases. The V segment lost 4 bases and the J segment 4 bases; nucleotides outside the gene matches: 7. Germline V gene sequence: CDR1 SGHNT, CDR2 YYREEE (reference sequence). There are 15 residues in the CDR3. DNA for the CDR3: TGTGCCAGCAGCCCAACTAGCGGTGCGTACAATGAGCAGTTCTTC. Translation gives CASSPTSGAYNEQFF.